Shown below are 18 T cell receptor beta chains from a single sample sequenced in a study of shared clonotypes between healthy human individuals. Generated by immunoSEQ multiplex PCR, the TCRdb table keeps only in-frame clones and is missing some. The table lists some 1,400,000 clones, roughly 96% of them singletons. Input material: naive CD4+ T cells sorted from blood. Subset noted: CD45RA+ positively selected. The receptors were gathered from a man between 25 and 39 years old in good health.

This clone came up a few times. V is TRBV7-6 and J is TRBJ1-1; the D is unclear. V dropped 5 bases and J dropped 4 bases, with 14 bases sitting between them. CDR1 and CDR2 from the germline V gene are SGHVS and FNYEAQ. This CDR3 has 14 residues. The CDR3 protein is CASSTQNVGTEAFF. CDR3 coding DNA: TGTGCCAGCAGCACACAAAACGTGGGCACTGAAGCTTTCTTT.

The chain uses TRBV15 and TRBJ1-1; the D is unclear. The CDR3 runs 14 residues. With 1 base removed from V and 3 bases from J, the gap between germline ends came to 9 bases. Germline CDR1 reads LNHNV; CDR2 reads YYDKDF (reference sequence). The CDR3 DNA is TGTGCCACCAGCAGAGTACAGTGGGACACTGAAGCTTTCTTT. It encodes CATSRVQWDTEAFF.

The J gene is TRBJ2-3, the V gene TRBV6-4, with TRBD2 matching over 8 bases. V dropped 5 bases and J dropped 0; count of bases not matched to a gene: 4. The germline gives CDR1 MRHNA, CDR2 SNTAGT. This CDR3 is 15 amino acids long. CDR3 in amino acids: CASSTSGTSTDTQYF. The CDR3 nucleotides are TGTGCCAGCAGTACTAGCGGAACTAGCACAGATACGCAGTATTTT.

This rearrangement joins TRBV7-9 to TRBJ2-5, with D hard to call. This CDR3 region has 13 residues. V was shortened by 4 bases and J by 0 bases, with 6 bases between the two germline ends. Germline loops: CDR1 SEHNR, CDR2 FQNEAQ (reference sequence). CDR3 nucleotides: TGTGCCAGCAGCTCCTTGTACCAAGAGACCCAGTACTTC. Amino acid sequence: CASSSLYQETQYF.

Only a few counts were recorded for this clone. The genes are TRBV19 and TRBJ2-1; 8 bases line up with TRBD2. The ends lost 4 bases at V and 4 bases at J; junction bases unmatched: 9. The CDR3 totals 16 residues. Germline V CDR1 and CDR2: LNHDA, SQIVND (reference sequence). The CDR3 region has the DNA TGTGCCAGTAGTAGCTCGGATAGCGGGGTATACAATGAGCAGTTCTTC. This codes for CASSSSDSGVYNEQFF.

The rearrangement joins TRBV18 to TRBJ2-4; tentatively, D is TRBD1 (6 bases). The CDR3 covers 20 residues. CDR1 is KGHSH, CDR2 LQKENI, per germline. Trimming left V 3 bases short and J 0 bases short, with 24 bases between. In DNA, the CDR3 is TGTGCCAGCTCACCCGACCGGACAGCGAAAGATCCATTAGCCAAAAACATTCAGTACTTC. It translates to CASSPDRTAKDPLAKNIQYF.

This clone was observed once. The J gene is TRBJ1-1, the V gene TRBV5-1, with 7 bases aligning to TRBD1. This CDR3 is 14 amino acids long. Losses at the gene ends were 6 bases for V and 4 bases for J; bases not matched to a gene: 9. The germline V gene encodes CDR1 SGHRS and CDR2 YFSETQ. The CDR3 sequence: CASKIQGYGTEAFF. CDR3 nucleotides: TGCGCCAGCAAGATACAGGGGTACGGCACTGAAGCTTTCTTT.

The chain employs TRBV19 and TRBJ1-1, with 8 bases aligning to TRBD1. Looked up from germline, CDR1 is LNHDA and CDR2 is SQIVND (reference sequence). V lost 1 base, J lost 10 bases, and 5 bases stayed unmatched. This CDR3 is built from 13 residues. The CDR3 nucleotides read TGTGCCAGTAGTATAGCGACAGGGGCAGCAGCTTTCTTT. It is translated as CASSIATGAAAFF. The whole variable domain, filled in from reference TRBV19 and TRBJ1-1, reads DGGITQSPKYLFRKEGQNVTLSCEQNLNHDAMYWYRQDPGQGLRLIYYSQIVNDFQKGDIAEGYSVSREKKESFPLTVTSAQKNPTAFYLCASSIATGAAAFFGQGTRLTVV.

This chain connects TRBV7-9 to TRBJ2-1; D is perhaps TRBD1 or TRBD2 (5 bases each). Germline loops: CDR1 SEHNR, CDR2 FQNEAQ (reference sequence). Trimming stripped 5 bases from V and 5 bases from J, with 19 bases between. The length of the CDR3 is 16 residues. DNA for the CDR3: TGTGCCAGCAGCCATGGCTTGAGGGGCCGGAACAATGAGCAGTTCTTC. It translates to CASSHGLRGRNNEQFF.

The chain joins TRBV5-4 to TRBJ2-7; D not resolved. The CDR3 totals 14 residues. Germline CDR1 is SGHNT and CDR2 is YYREEE (reference sequence). Trimming pared 5 bases from V and 2 bases from J, leaving 14 bases between. CDR3 nucleotide sequence: TGTGCCAGCAGACCAAGAGACATAACCTACGAGCAGTACTTC. This sequence encodes CASRPRDITYEQYF.

A note on this clone: Other DNA sequences in this specimen translate into the identical CDR3. The chain links TRBV6-6 to TRBJ1-1; D not resolved. Trimming removed 2 bases from V and 2 bases from J, with 9 bases in between. CDR3 length: 14 residues. Looked up from germline, CDR1 is MNHNY and CDR2 is SVGAGI (reference sequence). DNA of the CDR3: TGTGCCAGCAGTTACGGTGGACCAAACACTGAAGCTTTCTTT. This sequence encodes CASSYGGPNTEAFF.

The chain carries TRBV5-4 and TRBJ2-7, with TRBD1 identical over 12 bases. With V trimmed by 4 bases and J by 2 bases, 1 base remained unmatched. This CDR3 comprises 14 residues. CDR1 is SGHNT and CDR2 is YYREEE in the germline V gene (reference sequence). The DNA for the CDR3 is TGTGCCAGCAGCCGGGACAGGGGGCCCTACGAGCAGTACTTC. It specifies CASSRDRGPYEQYF.

This chain links TRBV7-9 with TRBJ1-1; the D is unclear. The CDR3 contains 16 residues. The germline V gene has CDR1 SEHNR and CDR2 FQNEAQ (reference sequence). Trimming cost V 3 bases and J 2 bases, with 16 bases left between them. CDR3 DNA: TGTGCCAGCAGCTTTGAGATTTTCGCAGAAAACACTGAAGCTTTCTTT. It yields the protein CASSFEIFAENTEAFF. Using reference TRBV7-9 and TRBJ1-1 for the parts outside the CDR3, the full variable domain is DTGVSQNPRHKITKRGQNVTFRCDPISEHNRLYWYRQTLGQGPEFLTYFQNEAQLEKSRLLSDRFSAERPKGSFSTLEIQRTEQGDSAMYLCASSFEIFAENTEAFFGQGTRLTVV.

V is TRBV14 and J is TRBJ2-3, with D perhaps given as TRBD1 or TRBD2 (5 bases each). There are 15 residues in the CDR3. Germline values: CDR1 SGHDN, CDR2 FVKESK. The V end was cut by 0 bases, the J end by 9 bases, with 16 bases between. This chain's CDR3 is CASSQDLRGLETQYF. The CDR3 DNA is TGTGCCAGCAGCCAAGATTTGAGGGGCCTTGAGACGCAGTATTTT. Full variable domain (rest looked up from reference TRBV14 and TRBJ2-3): EAGVTQFPSHSVIEKGQTVTLRCDPISGHDNLYWYRRVMGKEIKFLLHFVKESKQDESGMPNNRFLAERTGGTYSTLKVQPAELEDSGVYFCASSQDLRGLETQYFGPGTRLTVL.

This rearrangement joins TRBV28 to TRBJ2-5; the D gene is possibly TRBD1 (6 bases). The germline CDR1 and CDR2 sequences are MDHEN and SYDVKM. This CDR3 is 15 amino acids long. Trimming stripped 6 bases from V and 7 bases from J, with 21 bases between. CDR3 sequence reads: CASSPGDGKGGTQYF. CDR3 DNA sequence: TGTGCCAGCAGCCCCGGTGACGGCAAAGGGGGGACCCAGTACTTC.

This sequence joins TRBV19 and TRBJ1-1; D gene uncertain. Looked up from germline, CDR1 is LNHDA and CDR2 is SQIVND (reference sequence). V was cut by 3 bases and J by 1 base, with 12 bases left in between. CDR3 length equals 15 residues. This CDR3 is CASSIVGVRNTEAFF. The CDR3 region has the DNA TGTGCCAGTAGTATCGTAGGAGTGCGGAACACTGAAGCTTTCTTT.

V gene TRBV18 combines with J gene TRBJ1-5; 10 nucleotides align to TRBD1. The CDR3 runs 16 residues. The germline gives CDR1 KGHSH, CDR2 LQKENI. Germline trimming cut 3 bases from V and 0 bases from J; bases unmatched to any gene: 2. CDR3 residues: CASSPGTGDSNQPQHF. CDR3 DNA sequence: TGTGCCAGCTCACCGGGGACAGGGGATAGCAATCAGCCCCAGCATTTT.

In nucleotides, the CDR3 is TGTGCCAGCAGAACGGGACAGAGGAACACCGGGGAGCTGTTTTTT. Protein product: CASRTGQRNTGELFF. J is TRBJ2-2 and V is TRBV6-5; 7 nucleotides match TRBD1. The CDR3 runs 15 residues. The germline V gene has CDR1 MNHEY and CDR2 SVGAGI. After removal of 6 bases from V and 1 base from J, the junction contained 5 bases not matched to a gene.